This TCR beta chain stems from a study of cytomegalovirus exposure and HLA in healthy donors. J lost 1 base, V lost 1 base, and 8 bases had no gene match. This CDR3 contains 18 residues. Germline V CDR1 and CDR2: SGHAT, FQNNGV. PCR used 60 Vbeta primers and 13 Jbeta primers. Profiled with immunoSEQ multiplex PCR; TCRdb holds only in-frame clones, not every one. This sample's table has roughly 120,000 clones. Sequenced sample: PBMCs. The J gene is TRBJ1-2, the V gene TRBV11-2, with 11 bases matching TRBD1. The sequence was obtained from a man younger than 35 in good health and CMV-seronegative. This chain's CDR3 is CASSLARSGTGGNYGYTF. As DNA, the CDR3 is TGTGCCAGCAGCTTAGCTAGATCCGGGACAGGGGGTAACTATGGCTACACCTTC.